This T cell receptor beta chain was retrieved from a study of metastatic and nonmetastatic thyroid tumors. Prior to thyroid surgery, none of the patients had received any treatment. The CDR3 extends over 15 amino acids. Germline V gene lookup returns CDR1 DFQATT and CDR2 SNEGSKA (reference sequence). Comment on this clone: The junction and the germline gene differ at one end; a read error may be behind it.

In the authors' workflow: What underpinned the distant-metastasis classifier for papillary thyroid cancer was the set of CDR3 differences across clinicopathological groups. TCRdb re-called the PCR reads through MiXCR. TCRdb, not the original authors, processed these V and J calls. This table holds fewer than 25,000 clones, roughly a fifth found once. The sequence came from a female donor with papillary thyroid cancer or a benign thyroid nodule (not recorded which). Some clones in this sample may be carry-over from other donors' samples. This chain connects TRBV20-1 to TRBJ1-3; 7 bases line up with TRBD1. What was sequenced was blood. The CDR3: CSARRDSTSGNTMYF. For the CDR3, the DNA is TGCAGTGCCCGTCGGGACAGTACCTCTGGAAACACCATGTATTTT.